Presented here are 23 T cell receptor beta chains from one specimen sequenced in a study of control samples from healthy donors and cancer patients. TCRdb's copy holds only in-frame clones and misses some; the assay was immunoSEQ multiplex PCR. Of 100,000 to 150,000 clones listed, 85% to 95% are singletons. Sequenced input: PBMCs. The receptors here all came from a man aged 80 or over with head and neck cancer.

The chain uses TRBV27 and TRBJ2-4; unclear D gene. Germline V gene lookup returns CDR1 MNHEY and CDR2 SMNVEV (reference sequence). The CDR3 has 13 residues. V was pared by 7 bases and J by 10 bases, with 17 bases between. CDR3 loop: CASTRAGLGIQYF. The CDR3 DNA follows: TGTGCCAGCACCCGGGCCGGTCTAGGGATTCAGTACTTC.

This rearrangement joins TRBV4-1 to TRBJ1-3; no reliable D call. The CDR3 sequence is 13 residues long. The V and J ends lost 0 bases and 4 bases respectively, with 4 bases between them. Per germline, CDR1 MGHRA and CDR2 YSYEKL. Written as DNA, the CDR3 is TGCGCCAGCAGCCAAGAGCAAGGAAACACCATATATTTT. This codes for CASSQEQGNTIYF.

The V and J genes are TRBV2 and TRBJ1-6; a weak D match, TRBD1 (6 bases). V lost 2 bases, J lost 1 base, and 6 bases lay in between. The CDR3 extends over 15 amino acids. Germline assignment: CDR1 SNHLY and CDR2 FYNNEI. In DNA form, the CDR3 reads TGTGCCAGCAGTGAAACAGGGTCCTATAATTCACCCCTCCACTTT. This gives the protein CASSETGSYNSPLHF.

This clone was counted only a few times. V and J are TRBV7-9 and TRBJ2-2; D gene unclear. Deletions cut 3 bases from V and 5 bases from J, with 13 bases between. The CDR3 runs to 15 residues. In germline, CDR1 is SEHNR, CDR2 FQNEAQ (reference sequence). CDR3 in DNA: TGTGCCAGCAGCTTGTACAGTTCGGAGACCGGGGAGCTGTTTTTT. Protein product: CASSLYSSETGELFF.

CDR3 in DNA: TGCGCCAGCAGCCCCAAATCAGGACGTCCGCGAAAACTGTTTTTT. Translated, it gives CASSPKSGRPRKLFF. This chain joins TRBV5-1 and TRBJ1-4; D unclear. This CDR3 is built from 15 residues. Germline-derived CDR1 and CDR2 are SGHRS and YFSETQ. Trimming left V 4 bases short and J 10 bases short, with 20 bases between.

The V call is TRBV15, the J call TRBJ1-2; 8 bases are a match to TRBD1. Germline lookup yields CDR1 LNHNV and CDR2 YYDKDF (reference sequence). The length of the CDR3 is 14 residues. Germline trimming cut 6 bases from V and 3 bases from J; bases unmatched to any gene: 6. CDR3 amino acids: CATRDTGGDYGYTF. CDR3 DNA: TGTGCCACCAGGGATACAGGGGGAGACTATGGCTACACCTTC.

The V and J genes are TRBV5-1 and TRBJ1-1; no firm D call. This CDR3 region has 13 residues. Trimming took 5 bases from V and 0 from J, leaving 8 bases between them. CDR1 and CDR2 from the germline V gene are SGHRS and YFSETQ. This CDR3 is CASRADMNTEAFF. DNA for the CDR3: TGCGCCAGCAGGGCAGATATGAACACTGAAGCTTTCTTT.

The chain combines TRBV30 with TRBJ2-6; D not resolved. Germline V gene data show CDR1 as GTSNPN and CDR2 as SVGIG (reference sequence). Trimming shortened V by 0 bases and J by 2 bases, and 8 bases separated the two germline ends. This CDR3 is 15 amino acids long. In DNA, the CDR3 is TGTGCCTGGAGTGTACGGGCTGCTGGGGCCAACGTCCTGACTTTC. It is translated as CAWSVRAAGANVLTF.

The CDR3 region has the DNA TGTGCCAGCAGGGGGCGGGGCGCTCAAGAGACCCAGTACTTC. Translated, it gives CASRGRGAQETQYF. The rearrangement uses TRBV2 and TRBJ2-5, with D maybe TRBD2 (6 bases). Germline loops: CDR1 SNHLY, CDR2 FYNNEI. V was cut by 6 bases and J by 2 bases, with 13 bases left in between. This CDR3 spans 14 amino acids.

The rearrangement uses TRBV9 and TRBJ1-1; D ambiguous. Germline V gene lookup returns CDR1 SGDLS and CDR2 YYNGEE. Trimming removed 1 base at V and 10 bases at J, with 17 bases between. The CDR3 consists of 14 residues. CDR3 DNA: TGTGCCAGCAGCGTATCGGGAAATTCCCCGGGAGCTTTCTTT. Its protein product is CASSVSGNSPGAFF.

CDR3 in DNA: TGTGCCAGCTCCGACAGGACTCGGGATCAGCCCCAGCATTTT. This translates into CASSDRTRDQPQHF. This chain joins TRBV2 and TRBJ1-5; a weak D match, TRBD1 (6 bases). This CDR3 spans 14 amino acids. Germline values: CDR1 SNHLY, CDR2 FYNNEI. Trimming left V 8 bases short and J 5 bases short, with 16 bases between.

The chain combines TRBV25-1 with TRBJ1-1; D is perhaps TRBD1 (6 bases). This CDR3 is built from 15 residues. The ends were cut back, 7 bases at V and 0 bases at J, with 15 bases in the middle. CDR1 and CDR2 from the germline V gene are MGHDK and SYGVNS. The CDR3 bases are TGTGCCAGCAATAAGGGAAGGGGGATGAACACTGAAGCTTTCTTT. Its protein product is CASNKGRGMNTEAFF.

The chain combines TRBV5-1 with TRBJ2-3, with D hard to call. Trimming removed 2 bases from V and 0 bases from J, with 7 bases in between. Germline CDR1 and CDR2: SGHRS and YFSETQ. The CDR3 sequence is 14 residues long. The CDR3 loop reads CASSFAQSTDTQYF. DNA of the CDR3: TGCGCCAGCAGCTTCGCGCAGAGCACAGATACGCAGTATTTT.

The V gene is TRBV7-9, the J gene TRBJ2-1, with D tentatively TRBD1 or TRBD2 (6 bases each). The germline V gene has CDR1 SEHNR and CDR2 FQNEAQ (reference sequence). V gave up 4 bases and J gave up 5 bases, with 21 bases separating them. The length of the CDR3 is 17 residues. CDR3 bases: TGTGCCAGCAGCTCCCCGGGGGCGGGGAGGTGGAACAATGAGCAGTTCTTC. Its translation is CASSSPGAGRWNNEQFF.

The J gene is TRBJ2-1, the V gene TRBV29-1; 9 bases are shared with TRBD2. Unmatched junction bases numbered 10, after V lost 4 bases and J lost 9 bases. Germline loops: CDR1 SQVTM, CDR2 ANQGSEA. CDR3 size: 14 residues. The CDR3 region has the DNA TGCAGCGTTGTGCGTCTAGCGGGAAGAGGTGAGCAGTTCTTC. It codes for CSVVRLAGRGEQFF.

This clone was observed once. The CDR3 loop reads CASSLDRGSTDTQYF. Written as DNA, the CDR3 is TGTGCCAGCAGCTTGGACAGGGGATCCACAGATACGCAGTATTTT. The chain employs TRBV7-8 and TRBJ2-3; 9 bases agree with TRBD1. The germline CDR1 and CDR2 sequences are SGHVS and FQNEAQ. Trimming took 3 bases from V and 2 from J; bases not matched to a gene: 3. The CDR3 loop spans 15 amino acids. Full variable domain (outside the CDR3, taken from reference TRBV7-8 and TRBJ2-3): GAGVSQSPRYKVAKRGQDVALRCDPISGHVSLFWYQQALGQGPEFLTYFQNEAQLDKSGLPSDRFFAERPEGSVSTLKIQRTQQEDSAVYLCASSLDRGSTDTQYFGPGTRLTVL.

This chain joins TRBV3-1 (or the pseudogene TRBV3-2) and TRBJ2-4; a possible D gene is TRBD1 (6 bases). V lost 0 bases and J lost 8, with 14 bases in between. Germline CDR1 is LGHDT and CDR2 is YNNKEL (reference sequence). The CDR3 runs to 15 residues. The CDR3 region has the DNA TGTGCCAGCAGCCAAGACCCTCGTCACAGGGACATTCAGTACTTC. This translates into CASSQDPRHRDIQYF.

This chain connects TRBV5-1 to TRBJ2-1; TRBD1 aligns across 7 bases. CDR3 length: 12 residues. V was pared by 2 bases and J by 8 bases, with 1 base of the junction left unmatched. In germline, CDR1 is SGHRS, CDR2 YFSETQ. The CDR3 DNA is TGCGCCAGCAGCTTTACAGGGGATGAGCAGTTCTTC. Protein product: CASSFTGDEQFF.

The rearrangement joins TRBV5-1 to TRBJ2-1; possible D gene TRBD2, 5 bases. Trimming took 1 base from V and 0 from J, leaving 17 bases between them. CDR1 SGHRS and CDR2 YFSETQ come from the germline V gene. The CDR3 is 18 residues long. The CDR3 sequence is CASSLSSAGGSSYNEQFF. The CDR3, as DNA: TGCGCCAGCAGCTTGAGTTCTGCGGGTGGGAGCTCCTACAATGAGCAGTTCTTC. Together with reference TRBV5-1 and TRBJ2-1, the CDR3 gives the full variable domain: KAGVTQTPRYLIKTRGQQVTLSCSPISGHRSVSWYQQTPGQGLQFLFEYFSETQRNKGNFPGRFSGRQFSNSRSEMNVSTLELGDSALYLCASSLSSAGGSSYNEQFFGPGTRLTVL.

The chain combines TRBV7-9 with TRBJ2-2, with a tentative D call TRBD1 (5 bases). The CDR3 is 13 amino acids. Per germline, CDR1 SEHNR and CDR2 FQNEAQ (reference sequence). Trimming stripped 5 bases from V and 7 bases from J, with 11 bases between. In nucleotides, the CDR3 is TGTGCCAGCAGCCCCAGGGTTTTCGGGGAGCTGTTTTTT. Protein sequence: CASSPRVFGELFF.

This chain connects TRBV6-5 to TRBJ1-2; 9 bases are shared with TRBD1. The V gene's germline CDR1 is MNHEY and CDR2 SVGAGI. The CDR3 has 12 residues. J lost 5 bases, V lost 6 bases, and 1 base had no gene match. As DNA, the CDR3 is TGTGCCAGCAGGACAGGGGGTTATGGCTACACCTTC. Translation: CASRTGGYGYTF.

CDR3 region: CASSFDYSYNSPLHF. Written as DNA, the CDR3 is TGTGCCAGCAGCTTTGATTACAGCTATAATTCACCCCTCCACTTT. The V call is TRBV11-1, the J call TRBJ1-6, with D unresolved. V was cut by 3 bases and J by 3 bases, with 9 bases left in between. Germline V gene data show CDR1 as SGHAT and CDR2 as FQDESV (reference sequence). This CDR3 comprises 15 residues.

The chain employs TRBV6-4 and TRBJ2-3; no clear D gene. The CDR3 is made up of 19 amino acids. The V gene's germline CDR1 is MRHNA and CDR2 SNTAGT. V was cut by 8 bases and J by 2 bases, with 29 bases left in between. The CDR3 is CASPINRRGPKGYTDTQYF. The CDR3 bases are TGTGCCAGCCCAATTAACAGACGTGGTCCGAAAGGTTACACAGATACGCAGTATTTT.